The 24 T cell receptor beta chains given below trace back to one sample, sequenced in a study of blood T cell repertoires in COVID-19. Using immunoSEQ multiplex PCR, the repertoire was profiled, and TCRdb retains in-frame clones only, with some absent. The sample lists about 210,000 clones; 86% were seen once. The specimen was PBMCs or T cells enriched from blood (not recorded which). The receptors originated from a woman aged 40 to 50 with acute COVID-19.

The genes are TRBV7-9 and TRBJ1-6, with a weak D call TRBD1 (6 bases). Germline V gene sequence: CDR1 SEHNR, CDR2 FQNEAQ (reference sequence). CDR3 length equals 16 residues. V was shortened by 0 bases and J by 5 bases, with 11 bases between the two germline ends. The CDR3 sequence is CASSLAYGQNNSPLHF. In DNA form, the CDR3 reads TGTGCCAGCAGCTTAGCTTATGGACAGAATAATTCACCCCTCCACTTT.

The chain couples TRBV13 to TRBJ2-7; TRBD1 is a possible D gene (5 bases). The CDR3 has 15 amino acids. The V end was cut by 5 bases, the J end by 0 bases, with 14 bases between. The germline CDR1 and CDR2 sequences are PRHDT and FYEKMQ (reference sequence). CDR3 coding DNA: TGTGCCAGCAGCCAGGGTGGCGGCCGCTCCTACGAGCAGTACTTC. It yields the protein CASSQGGGRSYEQYF.

This clone turned up a few times. The J gene is TRBJ1-6, the V gene TRBV2; TRBD1 is a possible D gene (6 bases). The V end was cut by 6 bases, the J end by 7 bases, with 7 bases between. Germline lookup yields CDR1 SNHLY and CDR2 FYNNEI. CDR3 size: 12 residues. As DNA, the CDR3 is TGTGCCAGCAGCAGGGGAAATTCACCCCTCCACTTT. Its protein is CASSRGNSPLHF.

V gene TRBV28 combines with J gene TRBJ1-1; the match to TRBD1 covers 8 bases. The V gene's germline CDR1 is MDHEN and CDR2 SYDVKM. This CDR3 has 12 amino acids. Trimming removed 6 bases from V and 10 bases from J; junction bases left unmatched: 7. As DNA, the CDR3 is TGTGCCAGCAGATCATCGGACAGGGTAGCTTTCTTT. It specifies CASRSSDRVAFF.

The genes are TRBV5-1 and TRBJ1-2; the D gene is possibly TRBD1 (6 bases). The V end was cut by 0 bases, the J end by 7 bases, with 22 bases between. CDR1 and CDR2 from the germline V gene are SGHRS and YFSETQ. This CDR3 spans 17 amino acids. In DNA form, the CDR3 reads TGCGCCAGCAGCTTGGAGGCCCCAGGGGCGAGCCGAGGTGGCTACACCTTC. Protein sequence: CASSLEAPGASRGGYTF.

V is TRBV7-3 and J is TRBJ2-3; a weak D match, TRBD2 (5 bases). Between the trimmed V and J ends, which lost 5 bases and 0 bases, there was a span of 12 bases. The CDR3 has 15 amino acids. The germline gives CDR1 SGHTA, CDR2 FQGTGA. The chain's CDR3 is CASSPEAASTDTQYF. CDR3 DNA sequence: TGTGCCAGCAGCCCTGAAGCGGCTAGCACAGATACGCAGTATTTT.

The chain combines TRBV29-1 with TRBJ2-3; 11 bases agree with TRBD2. Unmatched junction bases numbered 9, after V lost 3 bases and J lost 1 base. From germline, CDR1 is SQVTM and CDR2 ANQGSEA. The CDR3 loop spans 17 amino acids. The CDR3: CSVEVSGRAYGTDTQYF. The CDR3 DNA reads TGCAGCGTTGAGGTTAGCGGGAGGGCCTACGGCACAGATACGCAGTATTTT.

The V and J genes are TRBV18 and TRBJ2-5; D remains unclear. Looked up from germline, CDR1 is KGHSH and CDR2 is LQKENI. The CDR3 extends over 11 amino acids. Deletions cut 6 bases from V and 3 bases from J, with 5 bases between. In DNA form, the CDR3 reads TGTGCCAGCTCCCGTGAAGAGACCCAGTACTTC. Its protein product is CASSREETQYF. Full variable domain (outside the CDR3, taken from reference TRBV18 and TRBJ2-5): NAGVMQNPRHLVRRRGQEARLRCSPMKGHSHVYWYRQLPEEGLKFMVYLQKENIIDESGMPKERFSAEFPKEGPSILRIQQVVRGDSAAYFCASSREETQYFGPGTRLLVL.

V is TRBV7-2 and J is TRBJ2-7; D might be TRBD1 (6 bases). The length of the CDR3 is 15 residues. Germline-derived CDR1 and CDR2 are SGHTA and FQGNSA. The V and J ends lost 3 bases and 6 bases respectively, with 18 bases between them. The CDR3 reads CASSFRGGAGVEQYF. DNA of the CDR3: TGTGCCAGCAGCTTTCGTGGGGGCGCAGGGGTCGAGCAGTACTTC.

The rearrangement joins TRBV11-2 to TRBJ2-5; 7 nucleotides match TRBD2. The CDR3 loop spans 16 amino acids. Germline-derived CDR1 and CDR2 are SGHAT and FQNNGV. J gave up 7 bases and V 0 bases, and 11 bases lay outside the gene matches. The CDR3 loop reads CASSLDPAAGVGTQYF. The CDR3 DNA reads TGTGCCAGCAGCTTAGATCCTGCGGCGGGAGTTGGGACCCAGTACTTC.

The chain is built from TRBV7-3 and TRBJ2-7; TRBD2 matches 9 bases. V dropped 1 base and J dropped 2; count of bases not matched to a gene: 3. The CDR3 length is 15 residues. The germline V gene encodes CDR1 SGHTA and CDR2 FQGTGA. The chain's CDR3 is CASSLSSGSPYEQYF. CDR3 in DNA: TGTGCCAGCAGCTTAAGTAGCGGGAGTCCCTACGAGCAGTACTTC. Combining the CDR3 with reference TRBV7-3 and TRBJ2-7 gives the whole variable domain GAGVSQTPSNKVTEKGKYVELRCDPISGHTALYWYRQSLGQGPEFLIYFQGTGAADDSGLPNDRFFAVRPEGSVSTLKIQRTERGDSAVYLCASSLSSGSPYEQYFGPGTRLTVT.

This chain uses TRBV24-1 with TRBJ1-5, with D unresolved. CDR1 and CDR2 (germline): KGHDR, SFDVKD. V lost 9 bases to trimming and J lost 1 base, with 9 bases between them. CDR3 length equals 13 residues. CDR3 sequence reads: CATAPGSNQPQHF. CDR3 DNA: TGTGCCACCGCGCCGGGAAGCAATCAGCCCCAGCATTTT.

Concerning this clone itself: The identical CDR3 is also encoded by other nucleotide sequences in the sample. The V and J genes are TRBV28 and TRBJ1-5, with D perhaps TRBD1 (5 bases). Germline V gives CDR1 MDHEN, CDR2 SYDVKM. The CDR3 runs to 15 residues. V was trimmed by 3 bases and J by 2 bases, leaving 11 bases between them. CDR3 DNA sequence: TGTGCCAGCAGTTTCGGGGGACGTGGCAATCAGCCCCAGCATTTT. Translated: CASSFGGRGNQPQHF.

The CDR3 bases are TGTGCCAGCAGCTCCCCCCAGGACAGCCCTAGGACGGGCTACACCTTC. Its translation is CASSSPQDSPRTGYTF. The chain is built from TRBV7-8 and TRBJ1-2, with D possibly matching TRBD1 (6 bases). Germline V gives CDR1 SGHVS, CDR2 FQNEAQ. The CDR3 loop spans 16 amino acids. Trimming stripped 4 bases from V and 8 bases from J, with 23 bases between.

The chain combines TRBV9 with TRBJ1-2; weak D call: TRBD1 (6 bases). The germline CDR1 and CDR2 sequences are SGDLS and YYNGEE. Trimming left V 1 base short and J 8 bases short, with 21 bases between. The CDR3 runs to 16 residues. The CDR3 DNA reads TGTGCCAGCAGCGTAACCACATTTGTGGGGGCAGACGGCTACACCTTC. Encoded protein: CASSVTTFVGADGYTF. The whole variable domain, filled in from reference TRBV9 and TRBJ1-2, reads DSGVTQTPKHLITATGQRVTLRCSPRSGDLSVYWYQQSLDQGLQFLIQYYNGEERAKGNILERFSAQQFPDLHSELNLSSLELGDSALYFCASSVTTFVGADGYTFGSGTRLTVV.

V gene TRBV7-3 combines with J gene TRBJ2-1; D might be TRBD1 (5 bases). The CDR3 has 13 amino acids. Trimming pared 8 bases from V and 6 bases from J, leaving 14 bases between. Germline V gene lookup returns CDR1 SGHTA and CDR2 FQGTGA. The CDR3 region is CASGARARNEQFF. The CDR3 DNA follows: TGTGCCAGCGGGGCCAGGGCCCGCAATGAGCAGTTCTTC.

The CDR3 loop reads CASSPEWTSGGGYTF. CDR3 bases: TGTGCCAGCAGTCCCGAATGGACTTCCGGAGGGGGCTACACCTTC. This chain joins TRBV27 and TRBJ1-2; no definite D call. There are 15 residues in the CDR3. Trimming pared 5 bases from V and 8 bases from J, leaving 21 bases between. Germline loops: CDR1 MNHEY, CDR2 SMNVEV (reference sequence).

V is TRBV12-5 and J is TRBJ2-1; D is possibly TRBD1 (5 bases). The CDR3 covers 13 residues. Germline CDR1 reads LGHNT; CDR2 reads FRNRAP. V shed 1 base and J shed 10 bases, with 11 bases lying between them. The CDR3 coding sequence is TGTGCTAGTGGTTTGGGCAGGGCAGGGGAGCAGTTCTTC. This translates into CASGLGRAGEQFF.

The chain links TRBV7-2 to TRBJ2-3, with 12 bases fitting TRBD2. The CDR3 runs to 16 residues. Germline values: CDR1 SGHTA, CDR2 FQGNSA. Trimming removed 3 bases from V and 2 bases from J; junction bases left unmatched: 3. This chain's CDR3 is CASSFRLAGVTDTQYF. CDR3 DNA: TGTGCCAGCAGCTTTAGACTAGCGGGAGTCACAGATACGCAGTATTTT.

This clone was found a few times. The gene calls are TRBV6-6 and TRBJ1-6; D call uncertain. The germline CDR1 and CDR2 sequences are MNHNY and SVGAGI (reference sequence). The CDR3 covers 13 residues. The V end was cut by 1 base, the J end by 7 bases, with 5 bases between. The CDR3 DNA reads TGTGCCAGCAGTTACTACGGGAATTCACCCCTCCACTTT. Amino acids: CASSYYGNSPLHF.

The V gene is TRBV27, the J gene TRBJ2-2; 12 bases are a match to TRBD2. CDR1 is MNHEY and CDR2 is SMNVEV in the germline V gene (reference sequence). CDR3 length: 17 residues. Trimming removed 1 base from V and 5 bases from J; junction bases left unmatched: 5. CDR3 coding DNA: TGTGCCAGCAGTTTATTTGGACTAGCGGGAAAAACCGGGGAGCTGTTTTTT. Residues: CASSLFGLAGKTGELFF.

The rearrangement uses TRBV11-3 and TRBJ2-2, with D maybe TRBD1 (5 bases). Trimming stripped 0 bases from V and 6 bases from J, with 20 bases between. Germline V gene sequence: CDR1 SGHNT, CDR2 YENEEA. The CDR3 sequence is 18 residues long. The chain's CDR3 is CASSLDQGGLGRSGELFF. CDR3 bases: TGTGCCAGCAGCTTAGATCAGGGCGGCCTGGGGCGGTCCGGGGAGCTGTTTTTT. The full variable domain, with the rest looked up from reference TRBV11-3 and TRBJ2-2, is EAGVVQSPRYKIIEKKQPVAFWCNPISGHNTLYWYLQNLGQGPELLIRYENEEAVDDSQLPKDRFSAERLKGVDSTLKIQPAELGDSAVYLCASSLDQGGLGRSGELFFGEGSRLTVL.

The chain couples TRBV6-5 to TRBJ2-7, with D tentatively TRBD2 (6 bases). From germline, CDR1 is MNHEY and CDR2 SVGAGI. V was clipped by 5 bases and J by 2 bases, with 13 bases between them. The CDR3 spans 14 residues. CDR3 nucleotide sequence: TGTGCCAGCAGTCAATCCGGGACTGCCTACGAGCAGTACTTC. Its protein is CASSQSGTAYEQYF.

This clone was counted a few times. This chain joins TRBV28 and TRBJ1-4, with 7 bases aligning to TRBD1. The CDR3 has 17 residues. The germline V gene encodes CDR1 MDHEN and CDR2 SYDVKM. J lost 4 bases, V lost 8 bases, and 16 bases had no gene match. CDR3 DNA: TGTGCCAGCGTTGGTTTCAGGAGGGGGCGAGTTAATGAAAAACTGTTTTTT. Protein product: CASVGFRRGRVNEKLFF.